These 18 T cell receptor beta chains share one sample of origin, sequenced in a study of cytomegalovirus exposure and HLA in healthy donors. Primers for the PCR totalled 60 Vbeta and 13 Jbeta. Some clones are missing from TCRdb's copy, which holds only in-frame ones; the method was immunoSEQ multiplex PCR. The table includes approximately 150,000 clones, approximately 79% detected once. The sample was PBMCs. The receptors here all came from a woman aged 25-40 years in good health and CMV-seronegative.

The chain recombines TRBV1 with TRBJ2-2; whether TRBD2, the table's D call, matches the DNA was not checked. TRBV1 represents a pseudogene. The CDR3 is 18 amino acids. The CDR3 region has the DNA TGCACCAGCAGCCAAAAGATAGGAGCGGGAGTAGTCACCGGGGAGCTGTTTTTT. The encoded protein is CTSSQKIGAGVVTGELFF.

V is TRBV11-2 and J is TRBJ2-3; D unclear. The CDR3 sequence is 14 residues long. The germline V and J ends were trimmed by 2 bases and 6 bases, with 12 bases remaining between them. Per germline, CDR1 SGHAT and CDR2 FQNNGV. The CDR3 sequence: CASSLISTRDTQYF. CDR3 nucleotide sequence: TGTGCCAGCAGCTTAATTTCTACGCGGGATACGCAGTATTTT.

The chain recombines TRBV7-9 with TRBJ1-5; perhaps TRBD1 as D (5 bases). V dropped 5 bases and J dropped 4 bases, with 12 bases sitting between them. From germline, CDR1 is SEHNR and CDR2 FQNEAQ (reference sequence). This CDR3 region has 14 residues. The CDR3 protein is CASSRGIGNQPQHF. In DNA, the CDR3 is TGTGCCAGCAGCCGGGGGATCGGGAATCAGCCCCAGCATTTT.

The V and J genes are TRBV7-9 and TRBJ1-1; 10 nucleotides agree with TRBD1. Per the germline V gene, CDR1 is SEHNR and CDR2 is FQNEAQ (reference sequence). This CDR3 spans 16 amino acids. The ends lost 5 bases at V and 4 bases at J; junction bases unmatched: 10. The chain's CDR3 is CASSHGQGEVGTEAFF. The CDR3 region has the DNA TGTGCCAGCAGCCACGGACAGGGGGAGGTAGGCACTGAAGCTTTCTTT.

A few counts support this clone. This CDR3 reads CASSELGGFYEQYF. CDR3 in DNA: TGTGCCAGCAGTGAACTTGGAGGGTTCTACGAGCAGTACTTC. The chain combines TRBV25-1 with TRBJ2-7; TRBD2 is a possible D gene (6 bases). The germline V gene encodes CDR1 MGHDK and CDR2 SYGVNS. The CDR3 has 14 amino acids. V shed 2 bases and J shed 3 bases, with 11 bases lying between them.

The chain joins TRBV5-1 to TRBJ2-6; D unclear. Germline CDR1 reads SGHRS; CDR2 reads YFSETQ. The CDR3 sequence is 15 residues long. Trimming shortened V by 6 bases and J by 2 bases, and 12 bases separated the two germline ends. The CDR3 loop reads CASTAPMTGANVLTF. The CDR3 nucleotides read TGCGCCAGCACCGCTCCTATGACTGGGGCCAACGTCCTGACTTTC.

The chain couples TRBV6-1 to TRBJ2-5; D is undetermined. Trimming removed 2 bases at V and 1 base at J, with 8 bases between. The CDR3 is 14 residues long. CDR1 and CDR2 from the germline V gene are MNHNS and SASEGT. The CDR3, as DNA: TGTGCCAGCAGTGAATTTCAGATCCAAGAGACCCAGTACTTC. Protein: CASSEFQIQETQYF.

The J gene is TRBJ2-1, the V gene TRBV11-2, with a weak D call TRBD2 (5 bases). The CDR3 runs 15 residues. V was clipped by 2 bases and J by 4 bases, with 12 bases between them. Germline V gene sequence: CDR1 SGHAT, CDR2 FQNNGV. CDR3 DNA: TGTGCCAGCAGCTTAAAGATCGGGGAATACAATGAGCAGTTCTTC. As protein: CASSLKIGEYNEQFF.

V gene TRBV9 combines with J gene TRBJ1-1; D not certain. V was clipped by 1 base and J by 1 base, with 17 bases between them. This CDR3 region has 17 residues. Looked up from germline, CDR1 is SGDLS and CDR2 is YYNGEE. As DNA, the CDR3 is TGTGCCAGCAGCGTATCCCACGGGAACGGTGGGAACACTGAAGCTTTCTTT. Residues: CASSVSHGNGGNTEAFF.

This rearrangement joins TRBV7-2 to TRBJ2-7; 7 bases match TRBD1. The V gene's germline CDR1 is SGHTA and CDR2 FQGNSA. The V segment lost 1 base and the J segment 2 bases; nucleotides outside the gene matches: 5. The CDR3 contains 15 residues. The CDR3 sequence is CASSLDRGFTYEQYF. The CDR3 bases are TGTGCCAGCAGCTTAGACAGGGGTTTTACCTACGAGCAGTACTTC.

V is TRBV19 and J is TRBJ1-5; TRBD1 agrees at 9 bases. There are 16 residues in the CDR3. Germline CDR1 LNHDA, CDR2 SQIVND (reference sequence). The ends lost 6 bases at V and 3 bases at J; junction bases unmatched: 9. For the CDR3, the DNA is TGTGCCAGTAGCCCGAAGGACAGGGGAGACAATCAGCCCCAGCATTTT. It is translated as CASSPKDRGDNQPQHF.

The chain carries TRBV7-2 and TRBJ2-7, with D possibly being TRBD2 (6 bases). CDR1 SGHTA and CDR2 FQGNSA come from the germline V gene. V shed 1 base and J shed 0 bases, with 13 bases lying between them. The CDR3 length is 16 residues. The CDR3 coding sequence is TGTGCCAGCAGCTTAGATGGCGGGGCCAGCTCCTACGAGCAGTACTTC. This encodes CASSLDGGASSYEQYF.

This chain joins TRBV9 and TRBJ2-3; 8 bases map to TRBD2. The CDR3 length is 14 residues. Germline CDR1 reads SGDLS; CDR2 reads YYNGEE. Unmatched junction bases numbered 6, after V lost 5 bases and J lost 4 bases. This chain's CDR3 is CASSRGGPSDTQYF. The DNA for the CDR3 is TGTGCCAGCAGTCGGGGGGGCCCTTCAGATACGCAGTATTTT.

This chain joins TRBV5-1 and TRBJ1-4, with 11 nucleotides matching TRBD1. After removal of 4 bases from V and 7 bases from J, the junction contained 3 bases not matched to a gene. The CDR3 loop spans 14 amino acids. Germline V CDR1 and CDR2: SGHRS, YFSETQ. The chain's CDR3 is CASSGQGAAEKLFF. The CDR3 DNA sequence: TGCGCCAGCAGCGGACAGGGGGCGGCTGAAAAACTGTTTTTT.

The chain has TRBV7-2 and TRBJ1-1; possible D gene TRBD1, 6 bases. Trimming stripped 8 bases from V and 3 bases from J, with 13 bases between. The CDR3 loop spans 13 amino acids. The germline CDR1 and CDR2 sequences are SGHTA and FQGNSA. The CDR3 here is CASYRQVDTEAFF. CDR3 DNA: TGTGCCAGCTATCGACAGGTGGACACTGAAGCTTTCTTT.

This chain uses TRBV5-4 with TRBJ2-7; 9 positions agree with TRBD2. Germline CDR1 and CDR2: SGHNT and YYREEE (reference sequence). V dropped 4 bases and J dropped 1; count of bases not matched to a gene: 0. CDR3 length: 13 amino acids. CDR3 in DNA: TGTGCCAGCAGCCTAGCGGGGTCCTACGAGCAGTACTTC. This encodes CASSLAGSYEQYF.

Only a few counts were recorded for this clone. Written as DNA, the CDR3 is TGTGCCAGCAGTTACTCGACAGGGGATAATTCACCCCTCCACTTT. This encodes CASSYSTGDNSPLHF. V usage is TRBV6-6 and J usage is TRBJ1-6; 8 nucleotides agree with TRBD1. With V trimmed by 0 bases and J by 5 bases, 0 bases remained unmatched. Germline assignment: CDR1 MNHNY and CDR2 SVGAGI (reference sequence). The CDR3 totals 15 residues.

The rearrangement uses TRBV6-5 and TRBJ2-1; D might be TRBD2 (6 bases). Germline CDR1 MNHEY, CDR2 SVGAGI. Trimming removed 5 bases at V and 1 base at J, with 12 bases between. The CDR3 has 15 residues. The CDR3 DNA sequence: TGTGCCAGCAGTGGGGGGTCCCCTTCCTACAATGAGCAGTTCTTC. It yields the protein CASSGGSPSYNEQFF.